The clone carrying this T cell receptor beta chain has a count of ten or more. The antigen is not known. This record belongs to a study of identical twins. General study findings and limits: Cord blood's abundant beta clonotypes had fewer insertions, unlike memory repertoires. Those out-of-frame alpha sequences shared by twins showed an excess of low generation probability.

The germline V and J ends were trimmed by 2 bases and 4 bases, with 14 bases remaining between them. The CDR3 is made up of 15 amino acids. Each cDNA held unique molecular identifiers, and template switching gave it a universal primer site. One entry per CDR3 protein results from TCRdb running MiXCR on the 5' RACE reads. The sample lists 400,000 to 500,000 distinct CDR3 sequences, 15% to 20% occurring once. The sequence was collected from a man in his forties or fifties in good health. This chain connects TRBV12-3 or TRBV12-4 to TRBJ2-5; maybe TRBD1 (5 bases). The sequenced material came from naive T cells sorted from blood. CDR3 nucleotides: TGTGCCAGCAGTTTATTGGCGGCAGGGCGAGAGACCCAGTACTTC. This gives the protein CASSLLAAGRETQYF.